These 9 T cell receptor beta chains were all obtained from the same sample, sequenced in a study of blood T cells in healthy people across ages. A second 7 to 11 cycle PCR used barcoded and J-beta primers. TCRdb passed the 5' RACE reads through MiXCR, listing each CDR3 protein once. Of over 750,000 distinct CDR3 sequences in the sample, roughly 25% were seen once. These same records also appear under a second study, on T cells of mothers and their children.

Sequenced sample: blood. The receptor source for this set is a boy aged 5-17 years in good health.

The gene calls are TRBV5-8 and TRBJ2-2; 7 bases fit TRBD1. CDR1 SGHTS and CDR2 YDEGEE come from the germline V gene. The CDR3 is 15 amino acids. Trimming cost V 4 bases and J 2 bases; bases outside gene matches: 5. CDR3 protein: CASSPGQPNTGELFF. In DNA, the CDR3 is TGTGCCAGCAGCCCGGGACAGCCTAACACCGGGGAGCTGTTTTTT.

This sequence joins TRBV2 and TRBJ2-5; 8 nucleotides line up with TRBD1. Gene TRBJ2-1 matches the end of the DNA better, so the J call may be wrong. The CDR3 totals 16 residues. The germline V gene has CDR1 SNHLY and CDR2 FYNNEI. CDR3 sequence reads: CASKLQAQGAGNEQFF. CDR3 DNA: TGTGCCAGCAAACTTCAGGCTCAGGGGGCTGGGAATGAGCAGTTCTTC.

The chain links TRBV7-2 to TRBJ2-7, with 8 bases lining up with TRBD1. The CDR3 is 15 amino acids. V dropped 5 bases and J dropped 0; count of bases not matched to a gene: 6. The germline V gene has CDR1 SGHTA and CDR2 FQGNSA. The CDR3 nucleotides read TGTGCCAGCAGCCGGGACAGGCAATTCTCCTACGAGCAGTACTTC. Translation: CASSRDRQFSYEQYF. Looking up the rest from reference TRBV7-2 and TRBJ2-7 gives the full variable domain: GAGVSQSPSNKVTEKGKDVELRCDPISGHTALYWYRQSLGQGLEFLIYFQGNSAPDKSGLPSDRFSAERTGGSVSTLTIQRTQQEDSAVYLCASSRDRQFSYEQYFGPGTRLTVT.

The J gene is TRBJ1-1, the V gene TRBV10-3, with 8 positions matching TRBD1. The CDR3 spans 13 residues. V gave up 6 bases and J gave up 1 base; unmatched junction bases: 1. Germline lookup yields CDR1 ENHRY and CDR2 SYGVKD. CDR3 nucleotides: TGTGCCATCAGGCAGGGGGCGAACACTGAAGCTTTCTTT. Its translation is CAIRQGANTEAFF.

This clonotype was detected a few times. CDR3: CSVLSGVSSYNEQFF. As DNA, the CDR3 is TGCAGCGTGTTGTCAGGCGTTAGCTCCTACAATGAGCAGTTCTTC. The chain couples TRBV29-1 to TRBJ2-1, with D uncertain. This CDR3 has 15 residues. Trimming stripped 6 bases from V and 0 bases from J, with 15 bases between. Germline CDR1 SQVTM, CDR2 ANQGSEA.

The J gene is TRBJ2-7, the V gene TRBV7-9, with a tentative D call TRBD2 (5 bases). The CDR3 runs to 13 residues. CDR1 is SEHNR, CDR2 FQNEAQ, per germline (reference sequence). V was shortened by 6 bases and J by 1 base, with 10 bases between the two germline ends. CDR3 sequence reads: CASRRAGSYEQYF. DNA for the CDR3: TGTGCCAGCAGGCGGGCAGGTTCCTACGAGCAGTACTTC.

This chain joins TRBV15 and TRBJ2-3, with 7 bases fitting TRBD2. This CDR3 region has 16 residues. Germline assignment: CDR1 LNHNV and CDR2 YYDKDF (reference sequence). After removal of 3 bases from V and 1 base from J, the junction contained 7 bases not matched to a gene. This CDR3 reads CATSSLGAGGTDTQYF. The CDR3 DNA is TGTGCCACCAGCAGTCTGGGTGCGGGGGGCACAGATACGCAGTATTTT.

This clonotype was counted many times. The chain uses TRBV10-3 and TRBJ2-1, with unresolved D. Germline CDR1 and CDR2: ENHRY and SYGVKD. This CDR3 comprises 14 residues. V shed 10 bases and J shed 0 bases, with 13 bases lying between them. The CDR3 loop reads CATRGRSSYNEQFF. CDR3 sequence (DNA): TGTGCCACCCGTGGGCGGAGCTCCTACAATGAGCAGTTCTTC.

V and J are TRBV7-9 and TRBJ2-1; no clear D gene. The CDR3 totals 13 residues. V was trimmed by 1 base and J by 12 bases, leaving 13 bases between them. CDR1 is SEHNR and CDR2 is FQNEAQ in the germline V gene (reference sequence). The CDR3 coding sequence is TGTGCCAGCAGCTTAGACATGTTTGTAGGGCAGTTCTTC. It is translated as CASSLDMFVGQFF.